The source of this T cell receptor beta chain is a study of cytomegalovirus exposure and HLA in healthy donors. V trimming: 7 bases; J trimming: 6 bases; junction bases outside the gene matches: 8. The germline V gene encodes CDR1 SQVTM and CDR2 ANQGSEA. The length of the CDR3 is 12 residues. A remark on this clone: What it binds is not known.

PCR employed 60 Vbeta and 13 Jbeta primers. Libraries were prepared by immunoSEQ multiplex PCR; TCRdb keeps only in-frame clonotypes and omits some of them. The repertoire holds some 130,000 clones, with around 77% as singletons. Study-wide results and limits: In a later analysis, common viral pathogens appeared linked to several of the most significant clusters.

Sequencing was performed on PBMCs. The chain uses TRBV29-1 and TRBJ2-7; 8 bases match TRBD2. This clonotype originated in a young man in good health and CMV-seronegative. Here the CDR3 reads CSARTSNREQYF. As DNA, the CDR3 is TGCAGCGCACGGACTAGCAATCGCGAGCAGTACTTC.